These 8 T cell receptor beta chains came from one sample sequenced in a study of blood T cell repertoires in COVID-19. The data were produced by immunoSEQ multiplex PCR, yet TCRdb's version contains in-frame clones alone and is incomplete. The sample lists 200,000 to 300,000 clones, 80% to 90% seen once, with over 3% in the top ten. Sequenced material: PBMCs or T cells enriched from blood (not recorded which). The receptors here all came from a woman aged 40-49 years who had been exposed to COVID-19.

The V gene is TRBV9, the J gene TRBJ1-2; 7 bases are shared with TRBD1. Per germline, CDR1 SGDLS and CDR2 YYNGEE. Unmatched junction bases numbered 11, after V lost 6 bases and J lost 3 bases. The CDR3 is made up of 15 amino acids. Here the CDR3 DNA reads TGTGCCAGCACCATGAGGCAGGGGGGACACTATGGCTACACCTTC. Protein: CASTMRQGGHYGYTF.

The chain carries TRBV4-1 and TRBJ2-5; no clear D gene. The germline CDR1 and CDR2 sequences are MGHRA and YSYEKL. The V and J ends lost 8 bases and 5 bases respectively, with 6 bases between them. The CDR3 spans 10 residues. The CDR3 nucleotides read TGCGCCAGCGGCATGGAGACCCAGTACTTC. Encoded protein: CASGMETQYF.

As DNA, the CDR3 is TGCGCCAGCAGCCCTTTAGTGGGACAGGGCACCCTAAGCACAGATACTACGCAGTATTTT. Residues: CASSPLVGQGTLSTDTTQYF. This chain uses TRBV4-3 with TRBJ2-3; 9 positions agree with TRBD1. V shed 4 bases, J shed 8 bases, and the junction held 25 bases outside the gene matches. CDR1 LGHNA and CDR2 YSLEER come from the germline V gene. The CDR3 runs 20 residues.

The chain's CDR3 is CASSLQGRSTEAFF. DNA for the CDR3: TGTGCCAGTAGTTTACAGGGTCGTAGCACTGAAGCTTTCTTT. The chain links TRBV19 to TRBJ1-1, with D possibly matching TRBD1 (6 bases). The CDR3 totals 14 residues. The germline V gene encodes CDR1 LNHDA and CDR2 SQIVND (reference sequence). The V end lost 5 bases, the J end lost 4 bases, and 14 bases lay between the germline ends. The complete variable domain, with remaining parts taken from reference TRBV19 and TRBJ1-1, reads DGGITQSPKYLFRKEGQNVTLSCEQNLNHDAMYWYRQDPGQGLRLIYYSQIVNDFQKGDIAEGYSVSREKKESFPLTVTSAQKNPTAFYLCASSLQGRSTEAFFGQGTRLTVV.

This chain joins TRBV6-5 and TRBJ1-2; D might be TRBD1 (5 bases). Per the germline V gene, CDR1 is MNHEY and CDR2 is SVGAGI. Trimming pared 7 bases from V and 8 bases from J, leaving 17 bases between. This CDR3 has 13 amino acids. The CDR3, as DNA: TGTGCCAGCATACCTGGGGCCGCGGCAGGCTACACCTTC. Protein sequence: CASIPGAAAGYTF.

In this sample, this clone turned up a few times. CDR3 coding DNA: TGCAGCGTCACGCCGACTGATAACTATGGCTACACCTTC. Amino acids: CSVTPTDNYGYTF. The rearrangement links TRBV29-1 to TRBJ1-2; the D is unclear. The germline CDR1 and CDR2 sequences are SQVTM and ANQGSEA. This CDR3 spans 13 amino acids. V was cut by 6 bases and J by 1 base, with 12 bases left in between.

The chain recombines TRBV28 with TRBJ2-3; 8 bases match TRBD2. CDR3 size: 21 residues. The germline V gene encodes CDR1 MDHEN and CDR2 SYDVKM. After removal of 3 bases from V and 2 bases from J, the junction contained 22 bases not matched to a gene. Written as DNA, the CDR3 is TGTGCCAGCAGTTTGTTCCCGGGGCCGGGGGGGGCCCACGCCGTCACAGATACGCAGTATTTT. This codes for CASSLFPGPGGAHAVTDTQYF.

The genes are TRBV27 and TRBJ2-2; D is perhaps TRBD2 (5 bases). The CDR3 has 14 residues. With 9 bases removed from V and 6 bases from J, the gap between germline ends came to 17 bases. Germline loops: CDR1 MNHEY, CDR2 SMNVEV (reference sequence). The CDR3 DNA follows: TGTGCCAGTGCTGAGCGGACTCGGTCCGGGGAGCTGTTTTTT. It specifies CASAERTRSGELFF.